This T cell receptor (beta chain) was documented in a study of Graves' ophthalmopathy and Graves' hyperthyroidism. Scientists amplified the TCR beta CDR3 regions from RNA transcripts. The first round was an RT-PCR with HTBI primers, and the second round was a multiplex PCR. TCRdb recomputed calls from the multiplex PCR reads with MiXCR, one row per CDR3 protein. The data show 15,000 to 20,000 distinct CDR3 sequences, with 46% seen just once and 25% held by the top ten. Trimming removed 6 bases from V and 5 bases from J; junction bases left unmatched: 7. This CDR3 is built from 13 residues. The germline V gene encodes CDR1 DFQATT and CDR2 SNEGSKA (reference sequence).

The receptor comes from a woman in her forties with stable Graves' hyperthyroidism. V usage is TRBV20-1 and J usage is TRBJ1-5, with 7 positions matching TRBD1. Sample: peripheral blood. In DNA, the CDR3 is TGCAGTGCCACGGACAGGAGGGATCAGCCCCAGCATTTT. It codes for CSATDRRDQPQHF.